The 3 T cell receptor beta chains presented below share a single source sample, sequenced in a study of cytomegalovirus exposure and HLA in healthy donors. Researchers ran the PCR with 60 Vbeta and 13 Jbeta primers. Sequencing was performed with immunoSEQ multiplex PCR; in TCRdb, only in-frame clones are kept and a portion is missing. The sample lists 120,000 or so clones; roughly 83% were seen once. The sequenced sample consisted of PBMCs. These receptors were obtained from a man between 18 and 35 years old in good health and CMV-seronegative.

The chain is built from TRBV7-2 and TRBJ2-1, with TRBD1 identical over 7 bases. The ends lost 5 bases at V and 6 bases at J; junction bases unmatched: 10. The germline gives CDR1 SGHTA, CDR2 FQGNSA. This CDR3 region has 15 residues. CDR3 in amino acids: CASSRQGSGGNEQFF. CDR3 in DNA: TGTGCCAGCAGCCGACAGGGTTCAGGAGGCAATGAGCAGTTCTTC.

The chain carries TRBV19 and TRBJ2-2; TRBD1 might be the D (6 bases). The CDR3 length is 13 residues. The germline V and J ends were trimmed by 1 base and 6 bases, with 6 bases remaining between them. Germline V gene sequence: CDR1 LNHDA, CDR2 SQIVND (reference sequence). The CDR3 DNA follows: TGTGCCAGTAGTATAGCAGGGGCCGGGGAGCTGTTTTTT. Protein: CASSIAGAGELFF.

J is TRBJ2-5 and V is TRBV14; a weak D match, TRBD1 (6 bases). This CDR3 spans 13 amino acids. V shed 4 bases and J shed 3 bases, with 9 bases lying between them. From germline, CDR1 is SGHDN and CDR2 FVKESK. The CDR3 protein is CASSPGQKETQYF. In DNA, the CDR3 is TGTGCCAGCAGCCCTGGACAGAAAGAGACCCAGTACTTC.